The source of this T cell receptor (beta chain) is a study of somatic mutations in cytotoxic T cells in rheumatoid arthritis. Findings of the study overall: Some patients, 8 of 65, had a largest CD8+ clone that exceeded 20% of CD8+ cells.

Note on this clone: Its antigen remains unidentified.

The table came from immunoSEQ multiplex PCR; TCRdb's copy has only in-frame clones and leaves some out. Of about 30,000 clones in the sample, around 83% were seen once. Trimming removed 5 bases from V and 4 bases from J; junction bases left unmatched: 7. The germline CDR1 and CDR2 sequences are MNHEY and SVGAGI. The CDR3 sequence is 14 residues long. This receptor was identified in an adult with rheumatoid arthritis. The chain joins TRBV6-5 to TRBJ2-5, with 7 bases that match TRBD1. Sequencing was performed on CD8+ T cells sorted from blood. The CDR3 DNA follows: TGTGCCAGCAGTACCCCGGGGACAGTAGAGACCCAGTACTTC. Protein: CASSTPGTVETQYF.